These 5 T cell receptor beta chains were sequenced from one sample in a study of T cells in Graves' hyperthyroidism and ophthalmopathy. Amplified regions were TCR beta CDR3 sequences from RNA transcripts. HTBI primers were the set used in a first-round RT-PCR of the TCR CDR3. From the multiplex PCR reads, TCRdb called clonotypes with MiXCR, one entry per CDR3 protein. The sample has over 500,000 distinct CDR3 sequences, less than 15% seen once. Material for sequencing was blood. Receptors originate from a woman aged 40 to 50 with Graves' hyperthyroidism.

At least ten counts were recorded for this clonotype. The rearrangement links TRBV29-1 to TRBJ2-5, with 11 bases matching TRBD1. The CDR3 spans 14 residues. Germline V gene data show CDR1 as SQVTM and CDR2 as ANQGSEA. V lost 4 bases and J lost 4; bases outside the gene matches: 5. The CDR3 nucleotides read TGCAGCGTTGGGGGACAGGGGGGAGTAGAGACCCAGTACTTC. Its translation: CSVGGQGGVETQYF.

This clonotype was observed at least ten times. The chain couples TRBV28 to TRBJ2-4; D might be TRBD1 (5 bases). Trimming left V 8 bases short and J 1 base short, with 24 bases between. Germline CDR1 MDHEN, CDR2 SYDVKM. This CDR3 contains 18 residues. CDR3 loop: CASLSKGAGAVAKNIQYF. As DNA, the CDR3 is TGTGCCAGCCTTTCAAAAGGGGCTGGGGCGGTGGCCAAAAACATTCAGTACTTC.

This clonotype was seen more than once but under ten times. V gene TRBV18 combines with J gene TRBJ1-2; 12 bases align to TRBD1. The J segment lost 3 bases and the V segment lost 2 bases, leaving 4 bases of the junction unmatched. The CDR3 runs to 16 residues. Germline CDR1 is KGHSH and CDR2 is LQKENI. The CDR3 DNA follows: TGTGCCAGCTCACCAATGGGACAGGGGGCGGACTATGGCTACACCTTC. Translated: CASSPMGQGADYGYTF.

This clonotype was detected many times. The rearrangement joins TRBV27 to TRBJ2-7, with 12 bases lining up with TRBD1. Germline V gives CDR1 MNHEY, CDR2 SMNVEV (reference sequence). The CDR3 is made up of 16 amino acids. V shed 5 bases and J 0 bases; nucleotides not matched to a gene: 5. Written as DNA, the CDR3 is TGTGCCAGCAGTAAAGGGACAGGGGGCAACTCCTACGAGCAGTACTTC. Its protein is CASSKGTGGNSYEQYF.

This clonotype was seen repeatedly, ten times or more. This chain uses TRBV7-9 with TRBJ1-2; 8 bases are a match to TRBD1. Losses at the gene ends were 3 bases for V and 4 bases for J; bases not matched to a gene: 10. CDR1 is SEHNR and CDR2 is FQNEAQ in the germline V gene (reference sequence). The CDR3 sequence is 16 residues long. The CDR3 here is CASSFTEDRVGYGYTF. In DNA form, the CDR3 reads TGTGCCAGCAGCTTTACGGAGGACAGGGTAGGCTATGGCTACACCTTC.